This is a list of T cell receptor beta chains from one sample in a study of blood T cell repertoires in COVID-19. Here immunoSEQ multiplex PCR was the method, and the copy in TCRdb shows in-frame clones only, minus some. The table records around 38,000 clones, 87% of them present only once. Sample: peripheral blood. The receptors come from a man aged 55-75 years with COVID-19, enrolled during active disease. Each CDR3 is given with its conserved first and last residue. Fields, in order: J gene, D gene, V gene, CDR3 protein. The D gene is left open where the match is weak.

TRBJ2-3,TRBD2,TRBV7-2,CASSTGLAASTDTQYF
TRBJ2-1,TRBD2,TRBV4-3,CASSQAGGLRNEQFF
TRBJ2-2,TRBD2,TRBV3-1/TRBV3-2,CASSLTELATGELFF
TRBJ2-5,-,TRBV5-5,CASSLIGGRQETQYF
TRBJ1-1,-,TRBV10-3,CAIIASLNTEAFF
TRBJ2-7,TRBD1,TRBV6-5,CASRKTGSYHEQYF
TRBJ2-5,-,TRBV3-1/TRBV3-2,CASSQQTGIETQYF
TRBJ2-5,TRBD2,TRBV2,CASSGTSGLLETQYF
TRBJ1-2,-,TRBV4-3,CASSQSVWGGYGYTF
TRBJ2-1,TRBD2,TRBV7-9,CASSWTSGNEQFF
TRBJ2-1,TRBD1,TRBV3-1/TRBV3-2,CASSQDRGQNEQFF
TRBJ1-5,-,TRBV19,CASSIGGDQPQHF
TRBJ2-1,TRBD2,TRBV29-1,CSVGLMKPGGNEQFF
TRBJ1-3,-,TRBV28,CASSIPGAGNTIYF
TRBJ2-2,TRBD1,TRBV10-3,CAISAGQGATGELFF
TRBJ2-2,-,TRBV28,CASSLDGGTNTGELFF
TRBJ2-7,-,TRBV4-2,CASSQDSAAGAYEQYF
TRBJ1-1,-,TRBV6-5,CATGEGNTEAFF
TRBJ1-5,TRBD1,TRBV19,CASSTGTENNQPQHF
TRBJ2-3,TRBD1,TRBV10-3,CAIRTGTGGNKTSTDTQYF
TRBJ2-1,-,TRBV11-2,CASSEYNEQFF
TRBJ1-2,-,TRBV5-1,CASSFEARDGYTF
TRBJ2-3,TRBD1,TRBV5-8,CASSLYGTASSTDTQYF
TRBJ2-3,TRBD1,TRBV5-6,CASSLGQGADTQYF
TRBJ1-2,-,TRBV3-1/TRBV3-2,CASSQTEAPDRGYTF
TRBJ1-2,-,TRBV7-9,CASSLDSAGGYTF
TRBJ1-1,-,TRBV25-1,CASSPQGRGTEAFF
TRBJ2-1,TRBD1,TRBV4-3,CASSQGGQGRGEQFF
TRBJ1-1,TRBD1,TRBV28,CASTTGGVGPEAFF
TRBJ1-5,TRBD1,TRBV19,CASSIDPWTGGNQPQHF
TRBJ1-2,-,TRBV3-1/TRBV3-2,CASSQGAGRYGYTF
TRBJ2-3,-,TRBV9,CASSAIFNPSTDTQYF
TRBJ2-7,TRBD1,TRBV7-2,CASSADRGLREQYF
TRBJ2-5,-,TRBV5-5,CASSLEQNQETQYF
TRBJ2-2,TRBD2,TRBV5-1,CASSLLGGRETGELFF
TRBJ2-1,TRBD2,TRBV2,CASILGSGRAYNEQFF
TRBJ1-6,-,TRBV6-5,CASTQGKGESPLHF
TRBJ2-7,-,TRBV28,CASSGQQVNSYEQYF
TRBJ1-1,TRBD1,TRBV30,CARTGADTEAFF
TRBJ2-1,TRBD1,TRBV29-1,CSVEDWGQGSNEQFF
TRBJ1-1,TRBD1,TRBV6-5,CASSNNRGPATEAFF
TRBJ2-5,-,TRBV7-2,CASGGADETQYF
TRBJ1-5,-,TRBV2,CASSEASPRPQHF
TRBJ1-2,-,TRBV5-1,CASSLEVNPGSGYTF
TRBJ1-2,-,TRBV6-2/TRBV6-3,CASSYKPGGDGYTF
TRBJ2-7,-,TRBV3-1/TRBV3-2,CASSQEGRTRPYEQYF
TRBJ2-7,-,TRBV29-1,CSVDEYDEQYF
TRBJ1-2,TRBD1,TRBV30,CAWSPGQGSWGGYTF
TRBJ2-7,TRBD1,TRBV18,CASSPRTGGYRNEQYF